This is a list of T cell receptor beta chains from one sample in a study of regulatory T cells in long-lasting Graves disease. Via MiXCR, TCRdb re-called the multiplex PCR reads, giving one row per CDR3 protein. The data show around 250,000 distinct CDR3 sequences, 18% seen once. These data also featured in a second study, about T cells in Graves' hyperthyroidism and ophthalmopathy.

Sample: peripheral blood mononuclear cells (PBMCs), taken at new diagnosis, from a patient treated with antithyroid drugs. The receptor source for this set is a woman in her 30s with Graves disease. The CDR3 runs from the conserved cysteine through the conserved F or W. A D gene is named only where the DNA matches it firmly. Clone size is shown for a subset of rows, as once, few, many or a class of expanded clone.

v_call	clone_size	j_call	d_call	cdr3_nt	cdr3_aa
TRBV19	many	TRBJ1-2	.	TGTGCCAGTAGTATAGCAGACCGGGGAGGCTATGGCTACACCTTC	CASSIADRGGYGYTF
TRBV13	.	TRBJ2-5	TRBD2	TGTGCCAGCAGCGACCCTAGCGGGAGCCTCGGGACCCAGTACTTC	CASSDPSGSLGTQYF
TRBV7-2	.	TRBJ1-5	.	TGTGCCAGCAAAACAGAGGCCAATCAGCCCCAGCATTTT	CASKTEANQPQHF
TRBV5-1	many	TRBJ1-1	TRBD1	TGCGCCAGCAGCCCGGACAGGGGCGCGCTGGCTGAAGCTTTCTTT	CASSPDRGALAEAFF
TRBV12-3/TRBV12-4	many	TRBJ1-6	.	TGTGCCAGCAGTTCCGTCCGTACCTCCTATAATTCACCCCTCCACTTT	CASSSVRTSYNSPLHF
TRBV29-1	few	TRBJ1-1	TRBD1	TGCAGCGTTGAAGTTGGGGACAGGGGAGGCACTGAAGCTTTCTTT	CSVEVGDRGGTEAFF
TRBV20-1	many	TRBJ1-5	.	TGCAGTGCTAGAGATTTGCAGGGGCGGGTGCCCCAGCATTTT	CSARDLQGRVPQHF
TRBV6-1	many	TRBJ1-1	.	TGTGCCAGCAGGAGGGCGGGCTCGAACACTGAAGCTTTCTTT	CASRRAGSNTEAFF
TRBV2	many	TRBJ1-1	.	TGTGCCAGCAGGGCAATATTTTCTGACACTGAAGCTTTCTTT	CASRAIFSDTEAFF
TRBV19	.	TRBJ1-6	.	TGTGCCAGTAGTGTCACAACCGGGGGCAATTCACCCCTCCACTTT	CASSVTTGGNSPLHF
TRBV6-2/TRBV6-3	many	TRBJ1-6	.	TGTGCCAGCAGTTACACAACAGGGATCGGACCCCTCCACTTT	CASSYTTGIGPLHF
TRBV11-2	many	TRBJ1-1	.	TGTGCCAGCAGCTTAGTTTTTAAGGGTAGGCCTGAAGCTTTCTTT	CASSLVFKGRPEAFF
TRBV20-1	.	TRBJ1-3	.	TGCAGTGCTAGTAAGGGCGGTGGAAACACCATATATTTT	CSASKGGGNTIYF
TRBV19	few	TRBJ2-5	.	TGTGCCAGTATGGAGCCCTACCAAGAGACCCAGTACTTC	CASMEPYQETQYF
TRBV11-2	many	TRBJ1-2	.	TGTGCCAGCAGCTCCCGGGACGGTTGGGATGGCTACACCTTC	CASSSRDGWDGYTF
TRBV20-1	many	TRBJ2-1	TRBD1	TGCAGTGCCCCGGGACAGGGGCTCAATGAGCAGTTCTTC	CSAPGQGLNEQFF
TRBV5-5	many	TRBJ1-3	.	TGTGCCAGCAGTACCCCGGGGTCTGGAAACACCATATATTTT	CASSTPGSGNTIYF
TRBV6-1	many	TRBJ1-1	TRBD1	TGTGCCAGCAGTCGACAGGGAGTCACTGAAGCTTTCTTT	CASSRQGVTEAFF
TRBV11-2	many	TRBJ2-7	.	TGTGCCAGCAGCACTACTCCCGGGGACTACGAGCAGTACTTC	CASSTTPGDYEQYF
TRBV6-1	many	TRBJ1-6	.	TGTGCCAGCAAGGCCGCGACAGGATTCCACTTTTCACCCCTCCACTTT	CASKAATGFHFSPLHF
TRBV9	many	TRBJ1-6	TRBD1	TGTGCCAGCAGCGTAGATGAGCCAGGGGGCGGATCACCCCTCCACTTT	CASSVDEPGGGSPLHF
TRBV27	many	TRBJ2-7	TRBD1	TGTGCCAGCAGTTCGACAGGGGACTACGAGCAGTACTTC	CASSSTGDYEQYF
TRBV4-1	many	TRBJ1-2	.	TGCGCCAGCAGCCTCGGCAGGGAGGCCTATGGCTACACCTTC	CASSLGREAYGYTF
TRBV4-1	many	TRBJ2-1	.	TGCGCCAGCAGCCAAGTGGATGAGCAGTTCTTC	CASSQVDEQFF
TRBV28	few	TRBJ1-2	.	TGTGGCAGCAGTTTAAGCACAGCTAACTATGGCTACACCTTC	CGSSLSTANYGYTF
TRBV5-5	few	TRBJ1-5	TRBD1	TGTGCCAGCAGCTGGACAGGTAGTAGCAATCAGCCCCAGCATTTT	CASSWTGSSNQPQHF
TRBV6-2/TRBV6-3	many	TRBJ1-5	.	TGTGCCAGCAGTTACTCGTTCAGTAGCAATCAGCCCCAGCATTTT	CASSYSFSSNQPQHF
TRBV5-4	many	TRBJ1-2	.	TGTGCCAGCAGCTTAGAGGGACAAAGTAACTATGGCTACACCTTC	CASSLEGQSNYGYTF
TRBV9	many	TRBJ1-3	.	TGTGCCAGCAGCATGACAGAAAGAAACACCATATATTTT	CASSMTERNTIYF
TRBV20-1	many	TRBJ1-1	.	TGCAGTGCTAGAGAAGGAGGGAACACTGAAGCTTTCTTT	CSAREGGNTEAFF
TRBV20-1	many	TRBJ2-5	TRBD2	TGCAGTGGTGATCGGGGGGGGGAGACCCAGTACTTC	CSGDRGGETQYF
TRBV7-3	few	TRBJ1-4	.	TGTGCCAGCAGCCTATTAGGGCAGACCACACAGGGTGGTGAAAAACTGTTTTTT	CASSLLGQTTQGGEKLFF
TRBV19	many	TRBJ1-1	.	TGTGCCAGTAGAACCACAGGTGAAGCTTTCTTT	CASRTTGEAFF